This T cell receptor beta chain derives from a study of OX40 agonist ivuxolimab in advanced cancers. Background on the study: The mean age was about 57 years, ranging from 23 to 79, with about four fifths of participants male. Study-wide findings and caveats: The investigators did not determine what antigen specificity the expanded peripheral T cells had. Clones of CD4+ and CD8+ blood T cells grew by week 6 at doses of 0.1 to 3.0 mg/kg. Among the lowest peripheral clonal expansion occurred in 0.1-3.0 mg/kg partial responders.

This clone was picked up a small number of times. What it recognizes is unknown. Sequenced by immunoSEQ multiplex PCR; TCRdb stores in-frame clones only, minus some. The data contain about 48,000 clones, approximately 86% of them seen just once; the ten biggest clones take up more than 0.9%. The CDR3 is 15 residues long. CDR1 and CDR2 (germline): ENHRY, SYGVKD. The V end lost 3 bases, the J end lost 2 bases, and 11 bases lay between the germline ends. The receptor was derived from an adult with an advanced solid tumor such as melanoma, head and neck, liver or kidney cancer. This chain joins TRBV10-3 and TRBJ2-1; D remains unclear. The sample was CD4+ or CD8+ T cells sorted from blood, taken in a trial of the OX40 agonist ivuxolimab. The CDR3 nucleotides are TGTGCCATCAGTGAATCGGCGGAGACCTACAATGAGCAGTTCTTC. Residues: CAISESAETYNEQFF.